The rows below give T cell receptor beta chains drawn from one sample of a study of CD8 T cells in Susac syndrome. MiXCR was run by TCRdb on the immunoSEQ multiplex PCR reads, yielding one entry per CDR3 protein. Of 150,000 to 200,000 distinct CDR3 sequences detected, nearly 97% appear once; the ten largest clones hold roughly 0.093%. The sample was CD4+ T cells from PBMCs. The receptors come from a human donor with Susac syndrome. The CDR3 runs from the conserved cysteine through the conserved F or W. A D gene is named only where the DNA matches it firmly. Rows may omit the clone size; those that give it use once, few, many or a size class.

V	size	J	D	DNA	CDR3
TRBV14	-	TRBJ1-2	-	TGTGCCAGCAGCCAAGATCTACAGAGGAGGGAAGTTGGCTACACCTTC	CASSQDLQRREVGYTF
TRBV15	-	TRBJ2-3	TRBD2	TGTGCCACCAGCAGAGGTGCCCTAGCGGGGCGGACAGATACGCAGTATTTT	CATSRGALAGRTDTQYF
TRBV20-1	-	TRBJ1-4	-	TGCAGTGCTAGGGGGACGGGTGAAAAACTGTTTTTT	CSARGTGEKLFF
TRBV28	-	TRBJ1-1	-	TGTGCCAGCAGTTCCCTAAGCAAGGGCACTGAAGCTTTCTTT	CASSSLSKGTEAFF
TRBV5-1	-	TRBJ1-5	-	TGTGCCAGCAGTTTAGGGGGTTCGAATCAGCCCCAGCATTTT	CASSLGGSNQPQHF
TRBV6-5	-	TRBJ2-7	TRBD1	TGTGCCAGTCTACAGGGGAACGAGCAGTACTTC	CASLQGNEQYF
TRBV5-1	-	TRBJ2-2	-	TGCGCCAGCAGCTTGTGGCAGAACACCGGGGAGCTGTTTTTT	CASSLWQNTGELFF
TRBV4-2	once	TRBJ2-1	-	TGTGCCAGCAGCCAAGGTGGGCCCAATGAGCAGTTCTTC	CASSQGGPNEQFF
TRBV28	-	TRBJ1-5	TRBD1	TGTGCCAGCAGTTTAAATTCCGGACAGGGCCTTTATAGCAATCAGCCCCAGCATTTT	CASSLNSGQGLYSNQPQHF
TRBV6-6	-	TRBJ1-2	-	TGTGCCAGCAGTTACTCAGAGGGGAATGGCTACACCTTC	CASSYSEGNGYTF
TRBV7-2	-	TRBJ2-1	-	TGTGCCAGCAGCTTGGTTGATGGGAGCCACAATGAGCAGTTCTTC	CASSLVDGSHNEQFF
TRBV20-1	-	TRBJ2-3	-	TGCAGCTTCGGGGGTAGCACAGATACGCAGTATTTT	CSFGGSTDTQYF
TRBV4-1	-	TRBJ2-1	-	TGCGCCAGCAGCCAAGGTAGCCGCGACAATGAGCAGTTCTTC	CASSQGSRDNEQFF
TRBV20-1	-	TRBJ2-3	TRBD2	TGCAGTGCCGGGCGGGGGGCCAGTGGTGATACGCAGTATTTT	CSAGRGASGDTQYF
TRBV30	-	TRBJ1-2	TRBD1	TGTGCCTGGAGACCTAAGCGACAGGGGGCTTCGTCCAAGGCTGGCTACACCTTC	CAWRPKRQGASSKAGYTF
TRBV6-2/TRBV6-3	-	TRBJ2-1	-	TGTGCCAGCAGCCACAGAGGGGAGAGCTCCTACAATGAGCAGTTCTTC	CASSHRGESSYNEQFF
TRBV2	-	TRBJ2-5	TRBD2	TGTGCCAGCCCCAGGTCTGGAGCGGGGGTAGAGACCCAGTACTTC	CASPRSGAGVETQYF
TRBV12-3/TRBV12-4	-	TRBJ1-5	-	TGTGCCAGCAGGAAAGGGGGGCCCCAGCATTTT	CASRKGGPQHF
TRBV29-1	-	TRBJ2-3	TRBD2	TGCAGCGTAAGACTAGCGGGGGTCACAGATACGCAGTATTTT	CSVRLAGVTDTQYF
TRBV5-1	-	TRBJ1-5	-	TGCGCCAGCAGCCTAGGGGCCGATCAGCCCCAGCATTTT	CASSLGADQPQHF
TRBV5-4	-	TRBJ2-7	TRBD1	TGTGCCTGGGGCCGGGACAGGGGAGTCCACGAGCAGTACTTC	CAWGRDRGVHEQYF
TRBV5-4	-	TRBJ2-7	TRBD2	TGTGCCAGCAGCTTGACTAGCGGGGACGAGCAGTACTTC	CASSLTSGDEQYF
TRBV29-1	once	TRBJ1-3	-	TGCAGCGTGGGGAACTGGGGCTCTGGAAACACCATATATTTT	CSVGNWGSGNTIYF
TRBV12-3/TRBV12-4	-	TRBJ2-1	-	TGTGCCAGCAGTTACGACTACTACAATGAGCAGTTCTTC	CASSYDYYNEQFF
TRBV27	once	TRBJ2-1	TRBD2	TGTGCCAGCAGTCCAAAGCAGTTAGCGGGGTTCAATGAGCAGTTCTTC	CASSPKQLAGFNEQFF
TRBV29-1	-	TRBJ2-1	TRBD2	TGCAGCGTCCCGTTCGGGACTAGCGGGGAGACCCCTTACAATGAGCAGTTCTTC	CSVPFGTSGETPYNEQFF
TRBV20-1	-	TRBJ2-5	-	TGCAGTGCTAGACTAGCAGCTTTAGAGACCCAGTACTTC	CSARLAALETQYF
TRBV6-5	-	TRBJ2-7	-	TGTGCCAGCCAACGGTCGGGTTCCTACGAGCAGTACTTC	CASQRSGSYEQYF
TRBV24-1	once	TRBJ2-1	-	TGTGCCACCAGCCCCGGACCCTTTAGCAGTGAGCAGTTCTTC	CATSPGPFSSEQFF
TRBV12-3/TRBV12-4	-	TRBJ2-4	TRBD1	TGTGCCAGCACAAAGGGACAGTCTCTAGCCAAAAACATTCAGTACTTC	CASTKGQSLAKNIQYF
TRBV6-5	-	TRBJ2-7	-	TGTGCCAGCACAAGTGCAGGGCGGGACGAGCAGTACTTC	CASTSAGRDEQYF
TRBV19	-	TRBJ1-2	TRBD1	TGTGCCAGTATAGCAGGGGGAGAAGGGAGCTATGGCTACACCTTC	CASIAGGEGSYGYTF
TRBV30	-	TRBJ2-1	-	TGTGCCTGGAGTGTGCTACTGGGTGAGCAGTTCTTC	CAWSVLLGEQFF
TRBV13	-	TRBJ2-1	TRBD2	TGTGCCAGCAGCTTCTTAGCGGGGCCATACAATGAGCAGTTCTTC	CASSFLAGPYNEQFF
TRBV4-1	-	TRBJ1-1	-	TGCGCCAGCAGCCAAGAGTCTCGTAAAGGGAGGACTGAAGCTTTCTTT	CASSQESRKGRTEAFF
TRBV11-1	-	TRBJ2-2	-	TGTGCCAGCAGCTTAGCTGCTGACAGCAACACCGGGGAGCTGTTTTTT	CASSLAADSNTGELFF
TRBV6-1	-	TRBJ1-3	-	TGTGCCAGCAAGGTGGTGCCCTCTGGAAACACCATATATTTT	CASKVVPSGNTIYF
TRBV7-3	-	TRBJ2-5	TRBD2	TGTGCCAGCAGTCCTAGCGGAGGCGGAGAAGACCAGTACTTC	CASSPSGGGEDQYF
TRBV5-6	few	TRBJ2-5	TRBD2	TGTGCCAGCAGCTCCGGGACTAGCGGGGGACCCCAAGAGACCCAGTACTTC	CASSSGTSGGPQETQYF
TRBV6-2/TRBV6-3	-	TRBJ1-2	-	TGTGCCAGCAGCGACCCACCCGGGGTGGATGGCTACACCTTC	CASSDPPGVDGYTF
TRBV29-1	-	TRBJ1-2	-	TGCAGCGTTACCCAGGACGAAGGACCGGGTGGCTACACCTTC	CSVTQDEGPGGYTF
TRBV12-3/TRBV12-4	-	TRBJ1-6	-	TGTGCCAGCAGTTTAGGGGGACTCGATTATAATTCACCCCTCCACTTT	CASSLGGLDYNSPLHF
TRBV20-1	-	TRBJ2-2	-	TGCAGTGCTAAGGGACCGGTGCCCGGGGAGCTGTTTTTT	CSAKGPVPGELFF
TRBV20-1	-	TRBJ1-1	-	TGCAGTGCCACCGAAGGGTGGGTTGCTGAAGCTTTCTTT	CSATEGWVAEAFF
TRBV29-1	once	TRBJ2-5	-	TGCAGCGTTGAAGCGGTCGGGGGGCTCCAAGAGACCCAGTACTTC	CSVEAVGGLQETQYF
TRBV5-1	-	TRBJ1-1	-	TGCGCCAGCAGCTTAATCGCAGGGGCGGTAGGCACTGAAGCTTTCTTT	CASSLIAGAVGTEAFF
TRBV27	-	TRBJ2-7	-	TGTGCCAGCAGTTTCGGGGGAGCAGTCTTCTACGAGCAGTACTTC	CASSFGGAVFYEQYF
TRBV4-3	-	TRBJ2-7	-	TGCGCCAGCAGCCAAGAGTCAGGGACCTACGAGCAGTACTTC	CASSQESGTYEQYF
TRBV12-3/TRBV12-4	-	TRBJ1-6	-	TGTGCCAGCAGTTTAGGCAATAATTCACCCCTCCACTTT	CASSLGNNSPLHF
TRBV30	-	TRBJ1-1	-	TGTGCCTGGAGTGTTCCGGGCACAGTCACTGAAGCTTTCTTT	CAWSVPGTVTEAFF